The present TCR beta chain was sequenced within a study of beta chain features in type 1 diabetes. Study observations and caveats: Among patients with Type 1 diabetes, TCRB CDR3s were moderately but significantly shorter in every one of the four CD4+ subsets.

cDNA synthesis used the whole RNA isolate, giving expressed TCRB sequences. Produced via immunoSEQ multiplex PCR; TCRdb's table is partial and in-frame only. The sample records about 660,000 clones, roughly 13% being singletons. As regards this clone: Antigen: not known.

The CDR3 is 14 amino acids. Germline V gene sequence: CDR1 GTSNPN, CDR2 SVGIG (reference sequence). V shed 0 bases, J shed 3 bases, and the junction held 4 bases outside the gene matches. The chain joins TRBV30 to TRBJ1-2; 7 bases map to TRBD1. The sequenced sample was naive CD4+ T cells from blood. This clonotype originated in a man between 18 and 35 years old with type 1 diabetes. The CDR3 DNA reads as TGTGCCTGGAGTGTCCCCGGGACAGACTATGGCTACACCTTC. Its protein product is CAWSVPGTDYGYTF.